This TCR beta chain was obtained from a study of T-cell memory formation after mild COVID-19. The authors produced TCR alpha and TCR beta cDNA libraries with sample barcodes and UMIs by 5'RACE using constant-segment primers. TCRdb recomputed calls from the 5' RACE reads with MiXCR, one row per CDR3 protein. The sample carries about 440,000 distinct CDR3 sequences, 20% recorded once. Per germline, CDR1 MNHEY and CDR2 SVGEGT. The CDR3 contains 16 residues. Trimming left V 4 bases short and J 0 bases short, with 16 bases between. With respect to this clonotype: Its antigen is unidentified.

Study-level results: Memory cells collected pre-infection included some clones that later responded, suggesting cross-reactive memory joined. Later expanders leaned CD4+, whereas clones that contracted between day 15 and 85 were balanced CD4/CD8.

The receptor was isolated from an adult woman who had mild COVID-19 (a few samples of this study predate the infection). Cell type and time point are not known. Input material: PBMCs or a T cell subset sorted from them (not recorded which). V usage is TRBV6-2 or TRBV6-3 and J usage is TRBJ2-7, with D possibly TRBD2 on 6 matching bases. The chain's CDR3 is CASSWIRDSISYEQYF. The CDR3, as DNA: TGTGCCAGCAGTTGGATCAGGGACTCTATCTCCTACGAGCAGTACTTC.